This T cell receptor (beta chain) is from a study of shared clonotypes between healthy human individuals. Genomic DNA belonging to each subset was distributed in equal measure over several immunoSEQ plates. This table comes from immunoSEQ multiplex PCR, and its TCRdb copy is limited to in-frame clones, with some not included. The sample records around 1,100,000 clones, around 77% being singletons. Study-level findings and limits: It was the few donors that limited the genetic and exposure-history diversity represented. Rarefaction gave evidence that sorted-subset sequencing remained incomplete despite large depth.

V lost 0 bases and J 0 bases, leaving 5 bases between the germline ends. This CDR3 has 14 amino acids. Germline V gene sequence: CDR1 SGDLS, CDR2 YYNGEE. With respect to this clone: The target antigen is unknown. Other DNA sequences of this sample code for an identical CDR3.

The chain employs TRBV9 and TRBJ2-3; D is unresolved. Specimen: memory CD4+ T cells from PBMCs. Regarding subset: CD45RA-negative fraction. This receptor was obtained from a man between 18 and 35 years old in good health. Some clones in this sample may be carry-over from other donors' samples. Here the CDR3 DNA reads TGTGCCAGCAGCGTAGTGGGAAGCACAGATACGCAGTATTTT. Translating gives CASSVVGSTDTQYF. The full variable domain, with the rest looked up from reference TRBV9 and TRBJ2-3, is DSGVTQTPKHLITATGQRVTLRCSPRSGDLSVYWYQQSLDQGLQFLIQYYNGEERAKGNILERFSAQQFPDLHSELNLSSLELGDSALYFCASSVVGSTDTQYFGPGTRLTVL.